This entry lists 10 T cell receptor beta chains sequenced from one sample in a study of CD8 T cells in ankylosing spondylitis. Findings and limits, study-wide: Characteristic of ankylosing spondylitis blood, it appeared, was a TCR beta motif comprising roughly eight highly homologous variants.

Antigens for these TCRs are unknown. One entry per CDR3 protein results from TCRdb running MiXCR on the 5' RACE reads. The profile shows approximately 540,000 distinct CDR3 sequences, roughly an eighth of them singletons. The sequenced material came from blood, either unsorted or a sorted T cell fraction (not recorded which). Receptors were obtained from a male donor with ankylosing spondylitis.

The J gene is TRBJ1-1, the V gene TRBV30; D may be TRBD1 (6 bases). The CDR3 runs 13 residues. Germline lookup yields CDR1 GTSNPN and CDR2 SVGIG (reference sequence). V was pared by 4 bases and J by 1 base, with 10 bases between. The CDR3 protein is CAWNPRGNTEAFF. CDR3 bases: TGTGCCTGGAACCCCAGGGGGAACACTGAAGCTTTCTTT. The complete variable domain, with remaining parts taken from reference TRBV30 and TRBJ1-1, reads SQTIHQWPATLVQPVGSPLSLECTVEGTSNPNLYWYRQAAGRGLQLLFYSVGIGQISSEVPQNLSASRPQDRQFILSSKKLLLSDSGFYLCAWNPRGNTEAFFGQGTRLTVV.

This clonotype was seen only a few times. V usage is TRBV6-5 and J usage is TRBJ2-7, with 9 bases that match TRBD1. The V gene's germline CDR1 is MNHEY and CDR2 SVGAGI. CDR3 size: 16 residues. After removal of 5 bases from V and 1 base from J, the junction contained 9 bases not matched to a gene. The CDR3 loop reads CASSNLPGQGSYEQYV. The CDR3 bases are TGTGCCAGCAGTAACCTACCGGGACAGGGATCCTACGAGCAGTACGTC.

This clonotype was detected ten times or more. The chain employs TRBV7-2 and TRBJ1-1; D remains ambiguous. Deletions cut 5 bases from V and 4 bases from J, with 17 bases between. The CDR3 sequence is 15 residues long. Germline CDR1 is SGHTA and CDR2 is FQGNSA. CDR3: CASSQRERGSTEAFF. The CDR3 nucleotides read TGTGCCAGCAGCCAACGGGAGCGGGGATCCACTGAAGCTTTCTTT.

The rearrangement uses TRBV3-1 and TRBJ1-6, with 10 bases fitting TRBD1. This CDR3 contains 14 residues. Germline values: CDR1 LGHDT, CDR2 YNNKEL (reference sequence). V trimming: 7 bases; J trimming: 7 bases; junction bases outside the gene matches: 4. The CDR3 DNA reads as TGTGCCAGCACCCGGGACAGGGGAAATTCACCCCTCCACTTT. This gives the protein CASTRDRGNSPLHF.

Ten or more counts support this clonotype. The rearrangement joins TRBV5-1 to TRBJ1-1, with TRBD1 identical over 8 bases. The V and J ends lost 4 bases and 1 base, in that order; junction bases with no gene match: 6. Germline-derived CDR1 and CDR2 are SGHRS and YFSETQ. The CDR3 is 15 amino acids. The CDR3 nucleotides are TGCGCCAGCAGCCTAATGGGACAGGCGAACACTGAAGCTTTCTTT. Translation: CASSLMGQANTEAFF. Filled out from reference TRBV5-1 and TRBJ1-1, the complete variable domain reads KAGVTQTPRYLIKTRGQQVTLSCSPISGHRSVSWYQQTPGQGLQFLFEYFSETQRNKGNFPGRFSGRQFSNSRSEMNVSTLELGDSALYLCASSLMGQANTEAFFGQGTRLTVV.

This clonotype turned up a few times. The genes are TRBV5-5 and TRBJ2-1; D may be TRBD1 (6 bases). V lost 2 bases and J 10 bases, leaving 16 bases between the germline ends. Germline V CDR1 and CDR2: SGHKS, YYEKEE (reference sequence). CDR3 length: 14 amino acids. The CDR3 here is CASSFGGNRAEQFF. DNA for the CDR3: TGTGCCAGCAGCTTTGGTGGTAACAGGGCCGAGCAGTTCTTC. Together with reference TRBV5-5 and TRBJ2-1, the CDR3 gives the full variable domain: DAGVTQSPTHLIKTRGQQVTLRCSPISGHKSVSWYQQVLGQGPQFIFQYYEKEERGRGNFPDRFSARQFPNYSSELNVNALLLGDSALYLCASSFGGNRAEQFFGPGTRLTVL.

In its sample, this clonotype was seen a few times. This sequence joins TRBV5-1 and TRBJ2-7; D uncertain. Germline assignment: CDR1 SGHRS and CDR2 YFSETQ. V was shortened by 1 base and J by 4 bases, with 9 bases between the two germline ends. CDR3 length: 13 residues. The CDR3 nucleotides are TGCGCCAGCAGCTTGAATGGGGAATACGAGCAGTACGTC. This codes for CASSLNGEYEQYV.

There are many counts of this clonotype. The rearrangement joins TRBV27 to TRBJ2-7; D might be TRBD2 (6 bases). The ends were cut back, 5 bases at V and 7 bases at J, with 12 bases in the middle. This CDR3 contains 12 residues. Germline CDR1 MNHEY, CDR2 SMNVEV (reference sequence). CDR3 in amino acids: CASSLNAGEQYF. The DNA of the CDR3 is TGTGCCAGCAGTCTAAATGCGGGAGAGCAGTACTTC.

This clonotype has more than one count but fewer than ten. The rearrangement uses TRBV7-9 and TRBJ2-7; 8 nucleotides match TRBD2. Germline CDR1 SEHNR, CDR2 FQNEAQ (reference sequence). V lost 2 bases and J lost 2; bases outside the gene matches: 5. This CDR3 is built from 15 residues. The CDR3 sequence is CASSLQGGGPYEQYF. The CDR3 nucleotides read TGTGCCAGCAGCTTACAGGGCGGGGGGCCCTACGAGCAGTACTTC.

V is TRBV28 and J is TRBJ2-3; 7 bases map to TRBD2. The CDR3 loop spans 16 amino acids. Germline CDR1 and CDR2: MDHEN and SYDVKM. J lost 4 bases, V lost 6 bases, and 13 bases had no gene match. The CDR3 spells CASSSWWEGRADTQYF. CDR3 in DNA: TGTGCCAGCAGCTCCTGGTGGGAGGGCCGCGCAGATACGCAGTATTTT.